This T cell receptor (beta chain) appears in the sequencing data of a study of T cell responses to AZD1222 COVID-19 vaccine. The study, taken as a whole, reports: Spike-specific TCR breadth and depth both grew after two AZD1222 doses. Among the donors, most were white British and more were female, and clonal diversity was possibly underestimated.

Profiled with immunoSEQ multiplex PCR; TCRdb holds only in-frame clones, not every one. The sample records about 80,000 clones, approximately 86% being singletons. The CDR3 sequence is 18 residues long. Germline V gene sequence: CDR1 LGHNA, CDR2 YNFKEQ. J was trimmed by 4 bases and V by 0 bases; bases with no gene match: 11. For this clone: What it binds is unknown.

This receptor was obtained from an adult in good health. This rearrangement joins TRBV4-2 to TRBJ2-3; 9 bases map to TRBD1. The sample here was peripheral blood, taken on day 0 of AZD1222 vaccination. The CDR3 DNA reads TGTGCCAGCAGCCAAGACCCTCCGGGACAGGGCTTCGCAGATACGCAGTATTTT. Its translation: CASSQDPPGQGFADTQYF.